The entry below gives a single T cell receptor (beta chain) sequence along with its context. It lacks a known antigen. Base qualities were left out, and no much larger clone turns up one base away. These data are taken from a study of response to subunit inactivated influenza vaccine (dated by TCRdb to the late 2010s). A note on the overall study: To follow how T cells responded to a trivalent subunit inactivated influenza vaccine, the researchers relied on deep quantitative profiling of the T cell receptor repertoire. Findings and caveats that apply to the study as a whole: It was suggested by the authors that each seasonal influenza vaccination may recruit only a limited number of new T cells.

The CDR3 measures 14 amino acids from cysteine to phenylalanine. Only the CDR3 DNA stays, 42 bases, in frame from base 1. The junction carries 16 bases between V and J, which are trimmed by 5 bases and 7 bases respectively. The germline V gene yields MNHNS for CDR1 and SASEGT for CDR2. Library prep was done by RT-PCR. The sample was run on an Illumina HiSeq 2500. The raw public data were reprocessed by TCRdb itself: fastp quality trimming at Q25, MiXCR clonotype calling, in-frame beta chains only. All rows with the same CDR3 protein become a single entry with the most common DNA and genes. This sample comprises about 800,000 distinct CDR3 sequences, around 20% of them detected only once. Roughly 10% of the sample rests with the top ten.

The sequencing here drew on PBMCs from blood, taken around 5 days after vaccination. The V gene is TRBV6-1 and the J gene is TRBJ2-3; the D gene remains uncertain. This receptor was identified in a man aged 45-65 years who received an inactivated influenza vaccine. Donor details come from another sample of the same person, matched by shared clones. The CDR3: CASSRPGPSHTQYF. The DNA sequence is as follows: TGTGCCAGCAGTCGTCCAGGCCCGTCGCATACGCAGTATTTT.